This TCR beta chain comes out of a study of Graves' ophthalmopathy and Graves' hyperthyroidism. Study details: No treatment had been given when peripheral blood was collected at initial diagnosis. General observations from the study: Among expanded thyroid clonotypes above 0.001 frequency, most also occurred in blood.

Per germline, CDR1 SGHTA and CDR2 FQGNSA. The V end was cut by 5 bases, the J end by 5 bases, with 12 bases between. The CDR3 totals 13 residues. This clonotype has more than one count but fewer than ten. What it binds is unknown. None of the included patients had other autoimmune diseases, uncontrolled infections, pregnancy or lactation, as these led to exclusion. The study amplified TCR beta CDR3 regions using RNA transcripts. In the first round, RT-PCR was carried out with HTBI primers, and a multiplex PCR formed the second round. TCRdb redid the calling of the multiplex PCR reads with MiXCR, one entry per CDR3 protein. The repertoire holds hundreds of thousands of distinct CDR3 sequences, with around 45% as singletons.

The J gene is TRBJ2-5, the V gene TRBV7-2; no clear D. This clonotype was sampled from an adult man with Graves' ophthalmopathy. The sample consisted of peripheral blood. The CDR3 reads CASSHLLGETQYF. As DNA, the CDR3 is TGTGCCAGCAGCCACCTGTTAGGGGAGACCCAGTACTTC.